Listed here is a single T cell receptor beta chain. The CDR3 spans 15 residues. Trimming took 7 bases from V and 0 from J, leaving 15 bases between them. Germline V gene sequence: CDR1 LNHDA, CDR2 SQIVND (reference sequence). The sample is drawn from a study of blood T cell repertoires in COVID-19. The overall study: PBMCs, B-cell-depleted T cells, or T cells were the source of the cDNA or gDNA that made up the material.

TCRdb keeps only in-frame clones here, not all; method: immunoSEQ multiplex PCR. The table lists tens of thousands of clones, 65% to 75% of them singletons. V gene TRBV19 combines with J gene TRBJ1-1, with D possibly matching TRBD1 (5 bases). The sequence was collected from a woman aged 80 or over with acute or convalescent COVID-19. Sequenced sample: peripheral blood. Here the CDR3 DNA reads TGTGCCAGTATAAGGGGAGGGGCCATGAACACTGAAGCTTTCTTT. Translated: CASIRGGAMNTEAFF.